This T cell receptor beta chain was retrieved from a study of vaccination effects on CD4 cells after COVID-19. About the study: The median interval between the second dose and post-vaccine sampling was 72 days.

Germline V gene data show CDR1 as SGHTA and CDR2 as FQGTGA. Trimming took 4 bases from V and 2 from J, leaving 8 bases between them. The CDR3 is 13 residues long. About this clone: Its antigen is still unknown.

Expansion with viral peptide pools was applied to antigen-specific CD4+ T cells by the ViraFEST assay prior to sequencing. Around day 10 of culture, CD4+ T cells were separated out. Two-dose BNT162b2 or mRNA-1273 vaccination was given to participants. Data came from immunoSEQ multiplex PCR; TCRdb stores just in-frame clones and leaves some out. The repertoire consists of around 30,000 clones, with 80% occurring once and the leading ten covering around 5.9%. The chain recombines TRBV7-3 with TRBJ2-5, with D perhaps matching TRBD2 (5 bases). This TCR came from a human donor who received a COVID-19 vaccine. Some clones in this sample may be carry-over from other donors' samples. The starting material was CD4+ T cells from PBMCs cultured with SARS-CoV-2 spike peptides, obtained after COVID-19 vaccination. This CDR3 reads CASSSPGQETQYF. The CDR3 DNA reads as TGTGCCAGCAGCTCCCCGGGACAAGAGACCCAGTACTTC.